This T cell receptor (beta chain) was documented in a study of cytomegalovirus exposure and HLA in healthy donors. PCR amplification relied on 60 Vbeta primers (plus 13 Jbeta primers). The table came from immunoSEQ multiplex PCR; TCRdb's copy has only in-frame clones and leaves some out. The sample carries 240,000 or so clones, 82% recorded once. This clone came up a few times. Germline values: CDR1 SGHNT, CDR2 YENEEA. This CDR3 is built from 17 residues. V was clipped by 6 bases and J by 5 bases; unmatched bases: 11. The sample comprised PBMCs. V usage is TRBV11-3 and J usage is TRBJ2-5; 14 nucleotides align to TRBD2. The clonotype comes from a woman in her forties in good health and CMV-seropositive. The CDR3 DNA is TGTGCCAGCAGTCGGACTAGCGGGAGGTTCACATCGGAGACCCAGTACTTC. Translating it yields CASSRTSGRFTSETQYF.